The source of this T cell receptor beta chain is a study of beta chain features in type 1 diabetes. Concerning this clone: Its specificity is not known.

Study findings and constraints: Reduced insertions and increased deletions marked VDJ junctions in type 1 diabetes patients. TCRB CDR3 length was moderately but significantly reduced in all four CD4+ subsets of Type 1 diabetes patients.

J gave up 1 base and V 0 bases, and 5 bases lay outside the gene matches. In germline, CDR1 is LGHNA, CDR2 YNFKEQ. The CDR3 consists of 17 residues. Expressed TCRB transcripts were sequenced because the entire RNA isolate underwent reverse transcription. Only in-frame clones appear in the TCRdb table, and some are missing; sequencing was by immunoSEQ multiplex PCR. This sample has some 160,000 clones; approximately 8.8% occur once, and the top ten carry 0.7%. The chain has TRBV4-2 and TRBJ2-2, with TRBD2 identical over 7 bases. The clonotype was recovered from a woman aged 30 to 39 with type 1 diabetes. The sequenced sample consisted of central memory CD4+ T cells from blood. The CDR3 region is CASSQDYLAENTGELFF. DNA of the CDR3: TGTGCCAGCAGCCAAGATTACCTAGCGGAGAACACCGGGGAGCTGTTTTTT.